The 14 T cell receptor beta chains reported below all come from one sample, sequenced in a study of cytomegalovirus exposure and HLA in healthy donors. Amplification used 60 Vbeta primers and 13 Jbeta primers. Only in-frame clones appear in the TCRdb table, and some are missing; sequencing was by immunoSEQ multiplex PCR. The sample lists tens of thousands of clones, around 85% seen once, with about 1.2% in the top ten. The source material was PBMCs. The source of these receptors is a girl aged 2 to 10 in good health and CMV-seropositive.

The J gene is TRBJ2-2, the V gene TRBV28, with 9 positions matching TRBD2. Per the germline V gene, CDR1 is MDHEN and CDR2 is SYDVKM. V lost 5 bases, J lost 7 bases, and 8 bases stayed unmatched. The CDR3 is made up of 15 amino acids. In DNA form, the CDR3 reads TGTGCCAGCAGTCAAATAGCGGGAGTCTTCGGGGAGCTGTTTTTT. Translated, it gives CASSQIAGVFGELFF.

This clone was found once. The J gene is TRBJ2-1, the V gene TRBV4-2; TRBD2 aligns across 9 bases. The CDR3 spans 15 residues. Germline trimming cut 7 bases from V and 6 bases from J; bases unmatched to any gene: 10. Germline CDR1 is LGHNA and CDR2 is YNFKEQ. CDR3 in amino acids: CASTPVVAGANEQFF. The DNA for the CDR3 is TGTGCCAGCACCCCGGTGGTAGCGGGGGCCAATGAGCAGTTCTTC.

The rearrangement joins TRBV5-4 to TRBJ1-1; 11 nucleotides match TRBD1. Per germline, CDR1 SGHNT and CDR2 YYREEE (reference sequence). Trimming took 1 base from V and 2 from J; bases not matched to a gene: 7. The CDR3 runs to 17 residues. The CDR3: CASSLWGQGVINTEAFF. The CDR3 DNA is TGTGCCAGCAGCTTGTGGGGACAGGGGGTAATCAACACTGAAGCTTTCTTT.

The chain is built from TRBV2 and TRBJ2-1, with D possibly matching TRBD2 (6 bases). From germline, CDR1 is SNHLY and CDR2 FYNNEI. V was trimmed by 8 bases and J by 5 bases, leaving 16 bases between them. The CDR3 loop spans 14 amino acids. CDR3 sequence: CASFRLEANNEQFF. The CDR3 nucleotides read TGTGCCAGCTTTAGACTAGAGGCTAACAATGAGCAGTTCTTC.

This CDR3 is CASSGDRVGGDEQFF. In nucleotides, the CDR3 is TGTGCCAGCAGTGGGGACAGGGTTGGTGGCGATGAGCAGTTCTTC. This chain links TRBV6-1 with TRBJ2-1; 9 positions agree with TRBD1. Germline lookup yields CDR1 MNHNS and CDR2 SASEGT. V was clipped by 4 bases and J by 8 bases; unmatched bases: 9. The CDR3 totals 15 residues.

The chain links TRBV5-1 to TRBJ2-1, with D perhaps matching TRBD1 (5 bases). The CDR3 length is 15 residues. In germline, CDR1 is SGHRS, CDR2 YFSETQ. With 2 bases removed from V and 7 bases from J, the gap between germline ends came to 16 bases. CDR3 protein: CASSLGQGYTNEQFF. CDR3 DNA sequence: TGCGCCAGCAGCTTAGGGCAGGGTTATACGAATGAGCAGTTCTTC.

This rearrangement joins TRBV7-8 to TRBJ2-1, with a weak D call TRBD2 (6 bases). Per the germline V gene, CDR1 is SGHVS and CDR2 is FQNEAQ. The CDR3 totals 17 residues. Trimming took 3 bases from V and 5 from J, leaving 20 bases between them. CDR3 coding DNA: TGTGCCAGCAGCTTTAGGTACAGCGGGCCCTACGACAATGAGCAGTTCTTC. As protein: CASSFRYSGPYDNEQFF.

The gene calls are TRBV5-1 and TRBJ1-2; 11 bases are a match to TRBD1. The trim removed 8 bases at V and 7 bases at J, leaving 10 bases unmatched. Germline lookup yields CDR1 SGHRS and CDR2 YFSETQ. There are 14 residues in the CDR3. Here the CDR3 DNA reads TGCGCCAGTAGGACAGGGGGCGCGACAAGTGGCTACACCTTC. It codes for CASRTGGATSGYTF.

This chain connects TRBV25-1 to TRBJ1-6; D is possibly TRBD1 (5 bases). Trimming left V 8 bases short and J 0 bases short, with 11 bases between. Germline V gene lookup returns CDR1 MGHDK and CDR2 SYGVNS. The CDR3 is 15 residues long. The CDR3 nucleotides are TGTGCCAGCTCCCAGGGTGACTCCTATAATTCACCCCTCCACTTT. This gives the protein CASSQGDSYNSPLHF. Full variable domain (rest looked up from reference TRBV25-1 and TRBJ1-6): EADIYQTPRYLVIGTGKKITLECSQTMGHDKMYWYQQDPGMELHLIHYSYGVNSTEKGDLSSESTVSRIRTEHFPLTLESARPSHTSQYLCASSQGDSYNSPLHFGNGTRLTVT.

The genes are TRBV6-1 and TRBJ2-3; TRBD2 is a possible D gene (7 bases). Germline CDR1 and CDR2: MNHNS and SASEGT. The CDR3 runs 17 residues. Trimming took off 2 bases at V and 5 bases at J, with 20 bases between the two ends. The CDR3 region is CASSERAAGASRDTQYF. In DNA, the CDR3 is TGTGCCAGCAGTGAAAGGGCGGCGGGGGCCTCGAGAGATACGCAGTATTTT.

The chain has TRBV5-1 and TRBJ2-3, with 7 bases that match TRBD1. V lost 0 bases, J lost 6 bases, and 7 bases stayed unmatched. The germline V gene encodes CDR1 SGHRS and CDR2 YFSETQ. The length of the CDR3 is 15 residues. The CDR3 sequence is CASSLGDRNTDTQYF. The CDR3 DNA reads as TGCGCCAGCAGCTTGGGGGACAGAAACACCGATACGCAGTATTTT.

This chain joins TRBV27 and TRBJ2-1; 8 bases map to TRBD2. V trimming: 5 bases; J trimming: 2 bases; junction bases outside the gene matches: 5. Germline CDR1 MNHEY, CDR2 SMNVEV (reference sequence). This CDR3 is 15 amino acids long. The CDR3 region is CASSQSGSPYNEQFF. CDR3 coding DNA: TGTGCCAGCAGTCAGAGCGGGAGCCCCTACAATGAGCAGTTCTTC.

J is TRBJ2-5 and V is TRBV7-6, with 11 bases identical to TRBD1. Germline V gene data show CDR1 as SGHVS and CDR2 as FNYEAQ. The ends lost 1 base at V and 1 base at J; junction bases unmatched: 2. The CDR3 has 16 amino acids. This chain's CDR3 is CASSLGGQGVQETQYF. CDR3 DNA: TGTGCCAGCAGCTTAGGGGGACAGGGGGTCCAAGAGACCCAGTACTTC.

The V gene is TRBV9, the J gene TRBJ2-5; D is unclear. The CDR3 has 14 residues. Germline V gene sequence: CDR1 SGDLS, CDR2 YYNGEE. V lost 2 bases and J lost 2, with 10 bases in between. The CDR3 DNA is TGTGCCAGCAGCGTTGATCCTAGGCAAGAGACCCAGTACTTC. Residues: CASSVDPRQETQYF.